Following are 10 T cell receptor beta chains from one sample sequenced in a study of response to subunit inactivated influenza vaccine (dated by TCRdb to about 2018). Libraries were prepared through RT-PCR. TCRdb records Illumina HiSeq 2500 as the sequencer. TCRdb reran the public reads through fastp at Q25 and MiXCR, keeping productive beta chains. Merged by CDR3 protein, the rows form single entries marked with the most common genes and DNA. The sample table records roughly 780,000 distinct CDR3 sequences; about a fifth of these occur just once. The top ten constitute roughly 10% of the sample. This sample comprised PBMCs from blood, obtained roughly 5 days after vaccination. All receptors derive from a man aged 45-65 years who received an inactivated influenza vaccine. Donor details come from another sample of the same person, matched by shared clones.

This chain joins TRBV6-2 or TRBV6-3 and TRBJ2-7; TRBD2 might be the D (5 bases). Per the germline V gene, CDR1 is MNHEY and CDR2 is SVGEGT. Trimming removed 6 bases from V and 13 bases from J, with 25 bases in between. The CDR3 covers 14 residues. CDR3 coding DNA: TGTGCCAGCAGACCCGAATACCTTACCGGCGGGTGCTACTTC. It yields the protein CASRPEYLTGGCYF.

This clonotype has more than one count but fewer than ten. This chain uses TRBV12-5 with TRBJ2-1; D possibly uses TRBD1 or TRBD2 (5 bases each). This CDR3 is built from 12 residues. V lost 5 bases, J lost 10 bases, and 12 bases lay in between. CDR1 and CDR2 (germline): LGHNT, FRNRAP. The chain's CDR3 is CASGLLGVEQFF. The CDR3 DNA reads TGTGCTAGTGGTCTATTGGGGGTGGAGCAGTTCTTC.

The CDR3: CASRTGPARETQYF. The CDR3 DNA follows: TGTGCCAGCAGAACCGGGCCGGCTCGGGAGACCCAGTACTTC. The chain links TRBV7-2 to TRBJ2-5; D is undetermined. This CDR3 is 14 amino acids long. Trimming pared 6 bases from V and 5 bases from J, leaving 16 bases between. Germline values: CDR1 SGHTA, CDR2 FQGNSA.

This clonotype was counted a few times. The chain combines TRBV18 with TRBJ2-5; TRBD2 matches at 10 bases. Germline CDR1 reads KGHSH; CDR2 reads LQKENI. The CDR3 length is 16 residues. With 3 bases clipped from V and 4 bases from J, the junction kept 8 bases outside the gene matches. The CDR3 here is CASSPMTSGSLETQYF. The CDR3 nucleotides are TGTGCCAGCTCACCCATGACTAGCGGGTCTCTAGAGACCCAGTACTTC.

The V gene is TRBV20-1, the J gene TRBJ2-3; 10 bases map to TRBD2. The CDR3 is 15 residues long. CDR1 is DFQATT and CDR2 is SNEGSKA in the germline V gene (reference sequence). V trimming: 6 bases; J trimming: 3 bases; junction bases outside the gene matches: 9. The CDR3: CSARERGGGTDTQYF. The CDR3 DNA follows: TGCAGTGCAAGGGAGCGGGGGGGCGGTACAGATACGCAGTATTTT.

This clonotype has just a few counts. This rearrangement joins TRBV11-2 to TRBJ2-1, with D possibly matching TRBD2 (6 bases). The CDR3 totals 13 residues. Trimming removed 5 bases at V and 11 bases at J, with 16 bases between. The germline CDR1 and CDR2 sequences are SGHAT and FQNNGV. In DNA, the CDR3 is TGTGCCAGCAGCCTGGGTGCGGGGTACCAGCAGTTCTTC. Amino acid sequence: CASSLGAGYQQFF.

This sequence joins TRBV4-1 and TRBJ1-4, with no clear D. The CDR3 is made up of 16 amino acids. The germline V and J ends were trimmed by 4 bases and 0 bases, with 12 bases remaining between them. Germline assignment: CDR1 MGHRA and CDR2 YSYEKL. CDR3 protein: CASSPYRIATNEKLFF. The DNA of the CDR3 is TGCGCCAGCAGCCCTTACAGAATTGCAACTAATGAAAAACTGTTTTTT.

V usage is TRBV6-5 and J usage is TRBJ2-7, with 10 bases lining up with TRBD2. Germline CDR1 is MNHEY and CDR2 is SVGAGI. The CDR3 contains 18 residues. The trim removed 2 bases at V and 3 bases at J, leaving 13 bases unmatched. Here the CDR3 reads CASSYLNLAGVASYEQYF. The CDR3 DNA reads as TGTGCCAGCAGTTACCTAAACCTAGCGGGAGTCGCCAGCTACGAGCAGTACTTC.

This clonotype was seen a few times. At one end, the junction sequence differs from germline, possibly due to a read error. The CDR3 DNA reads as TGTGCCAGCAGCTTCGGGACTAGCCTCTTGTTC. This translates into CASSFGTSLLF. The chain has TRBV7-6 and TRBJ2-1; 9 positions match TRBD2. The CDR3 is made up of 11 amino acids. Germline lookup yields CDR1 SGHVS and CDR2 FNYEAQ.

This clonotype has only a few counts. The rearrangement links TRBV10-3 to TRBJ2-3; the D gene is possibly TRBD1 (6 bases). This CDR3 has 15 amino acids. V shed 7 bases and J shed 5 bases, with 19 bases lying between them. Germline values: CDR1 ENHRY, CDR2 SYGVKD. CDR3 DNA sequence: TGTGCCATCAATAGGGAATTGGGGGCGCAAGATACGCAGTATTTT. Its translation is CAINRELGAQDTQYF.